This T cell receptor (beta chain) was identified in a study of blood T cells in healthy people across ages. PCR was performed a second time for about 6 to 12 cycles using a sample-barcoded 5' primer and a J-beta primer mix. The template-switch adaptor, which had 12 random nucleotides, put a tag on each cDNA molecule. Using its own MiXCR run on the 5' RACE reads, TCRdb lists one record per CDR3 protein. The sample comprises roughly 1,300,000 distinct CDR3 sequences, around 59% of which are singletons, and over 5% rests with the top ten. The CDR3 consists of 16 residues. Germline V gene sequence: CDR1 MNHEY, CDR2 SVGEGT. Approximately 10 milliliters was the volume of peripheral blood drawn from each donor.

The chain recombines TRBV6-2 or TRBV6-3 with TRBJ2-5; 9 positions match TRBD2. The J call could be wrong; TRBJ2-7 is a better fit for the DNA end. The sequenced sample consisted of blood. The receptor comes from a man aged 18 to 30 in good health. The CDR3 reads CASSYSSREGLGEQYF. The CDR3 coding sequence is TGTGCCAGCAGTTACTCGTCGCGGGAGGGGTTGGGCGAGCAGTACTTC.